The entry that follows covers one T cell receptor beta chain sequence. These data originate in a study of T cell changes during pregnancy in multiple sclerosis. The germline V gene has CDR1 SGDLS and CDR2 YYNGEE. Trimming took off 4 bases at V and 4 bases at J, with 15 bases between the two ends. The CDR3 contains 15 residues. TCRdb's table, derived via immunoSEQ multiplex PCR, lists solely in-frame clones and lacks some. The sample includes about 45,000 clones, approximately 90% of them seen just once. This specimen consisted of CD8+ T cells from peripheral blood mononuclear cells, obtained in the second trimester of pregnancy. This clonotype was sampled from a female donor with multiple sclerosis, enrolled in a pregnancy study. This rearrangement joins TRBV9 to TRBJ2-1; the D gene is possibly TRBD1 (5 bases). CDR3 nucleotide sequence: TGTGCCAGCAGCCCCCCTGGACACTTATACAATGAGCAGTTCTTC. Translation: CASSPPGHLYNEQFF.